The rows below give T cell receptor beta chains drawn from one sample of a study of blood T cell repertoires in COVID-19. Sequencing used immunoSEQ multiplex PCR; TCRdb keeps in-frame clones, though not all of them. The table records more than 200,000 clones, 83% of them present only once. Sequencing used peripheral blood. Every receptor here comes from a woman in her forties with active or convalescent COVID-19. Both conserved end residues are part of each CDR3. Fields, in order: D gene, J gene, V gene, clone size, CDR3 DNA, CDR3 protein. D genes are given only for firm matches. Not all rows give a size; the values are once, few, many and, for expanded clones, a class.

-,TRBJ1-1,TRBV9,-,TGTGCCAGCAGCTACGGAGTGAACACTGAAGCTTTCTTT,CASSYGVNTEAFF
TRBD1,TRBJ1-4,TRBV4-1,-,TGCGCCAGCAGCCAAGGGGTCACAGGGGCGGCTAATGAAAAACTGTTTTTT,CASSQGVTGAANEKLFF
-,TRBJ2-2,TRBV28,-,TGTGCCAGCAGCTCGTCTTTGACCGGGGAGCTGTTTTTT,CASSSSLTGELFF
-,TRBJ1-1,TRBV19,few,TGTGCCAGTAGTATAGCGGACACAGGGTTCGCTGAAGCTTTCTTT,CASSIADTGFAEAFF
-,TRBJ1-1,TRBV7-9,-,TGTGCCATTGAACCGGGAATGAACACTGAAGCTTTCTTT,CAIEPGMNTEAFF
-,TRBJ1-4,TRBV6-1,-,TGTGCCAGCAGTGAAGAATTCTGGACAGCTGAAAAACTGTTTTTT,CASSEEFWTAEKLFF
TRBD1,TRBJ1-2,TRBV30,few,TGTGCCTGGGGGACAGGGGAAGGGAGCTATGGCTACACCTTC,CAWGTGEGSYGYTF
TRBD2,TRBJ2-1,TRBV24-1,-,TGTGCCACCGGGACTACTTACAATGAGCAGTTCTTC,CATGTTYNEQFF
-,TRBJ2-7,TRBV5-1,-,TGCGCCAGCAGCCCGGGAGAGGCGAGGGAGCAGTACTTC,CASSPGEAREQYF
TRBD1,TRBJ1-1,TRBV3-1/TRBV3-2,-,TGTGCCAGCAGCCACGACAGGGTGAACACTGAAGCTTTCTTT,CASSHDRVNTEAFF
TRBD1,TRBJ2-2,TRBV6-2/TRBV6-3,-,TGTGCCAGCAGTTACGGGACAGGGACTGGCCGGGAGCTGTTTTTT,CASSYGTGTGRELFF
-,TRBJ1-3,TRBV30,-,TGTGCCTGGGGTGGGGCTCGCTCTGGAAACACCATATATTTT,CAWGGARSGNTIYF
TRBD2,TRBJ2-2,TRBV24-1,-,TGTGCCACCAGTGATCCAAATAGCGGGAGGACGAACACCGGGGAGCTGTTTTTT,CATSDPNSGRTNTGELFF
-,TRBJ1-1,TRBV5-1,-,TGCGCCAGCAGCTTACAGGAACGAGCTTTGAACACTGAAGCTTTCTTT,CASSLQERALNTEAFF
TRBD2,TRBJ2-1,TRBV29-1,-,TGCAGCGGGGGACTAGCTGTCGATGAGCAGTTCTTC,CSGGLAVDEQFF
-,TRBJ1-3,TRBV30,-,TGTGCCTGGATTCATACGGGACACCGGGGAAACACCATATATTTT,CAWIHTGHRGNTIYF
TRBD2,TRBJ2-2,TRBV9,-,TGTGCCAGCAGCGCCCTGAAGACTAGCGTCGTTAGCGGGGAGCTGTTTTTT,CASSALKTSVVSGELFF
TRBD2,TRBJ2-3,TRBV13,-,TGTGCCAGCGGGTACGGGGGGGCGGATCGCGCAGATACGCAGTATTTT,CASGYGGADRADTQYF
-,TRBJ2-1,TRBV21-1,-,TGTGCCAGCAGCGCCCCGAGGCTAGCGGGAGTTCCGGCGTGCAATGAGCAGTTCTTC,CASSAPRLAGVPACNEQFF
-,TRBJ2-5,TRBV11-3,-,TGTGCCAGCAGCTTAACAGGCTACGAGACCCAGTACTTC,CASSLTGYETQYF
-,TRBJ2-3,TRBV24-1,few,TGTGCCACCGGGGAGACCTCAGATACGCAGTATTTT,CATGETSDTQYF
TRBD1,TRBJ2-7,TRBV28,-,TGTGCCAGTTTACCTGGACAGGGCTCCTACGAGCAGTACTTC,CASLPGQGSYEQYF
TRBD2,TRBJ2-7,TRBV3-1/TRBV3-2,few,TGTGCCAGCAGCCGGCGCTTGGGGATTAGCGGGAGGTCCTACGAGCAGTACTTC,CASSRRLGISGRSYEQYF
-,TRBJ1-5,TRBV13,-,TGTGCCAGCAGCTTATCCACAGGGCAAGGCAATCAGCCCCAGCATTTT,CASSLSTGQGNQPQHF